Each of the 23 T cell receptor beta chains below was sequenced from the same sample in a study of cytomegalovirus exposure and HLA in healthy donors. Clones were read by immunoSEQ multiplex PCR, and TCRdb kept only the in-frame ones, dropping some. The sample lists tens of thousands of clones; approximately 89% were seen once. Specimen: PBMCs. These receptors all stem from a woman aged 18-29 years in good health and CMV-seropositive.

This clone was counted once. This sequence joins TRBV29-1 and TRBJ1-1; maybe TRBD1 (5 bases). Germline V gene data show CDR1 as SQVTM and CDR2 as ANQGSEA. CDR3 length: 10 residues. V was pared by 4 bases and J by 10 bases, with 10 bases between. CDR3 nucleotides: TGCAGCGTTGTACGTGGGGCAGCTTTCTTT. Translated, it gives CSVVRGAAFF. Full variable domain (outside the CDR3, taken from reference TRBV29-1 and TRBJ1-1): SAVISQKPSRDICQRGTSLTIQCQVDSQVTMMFWYRQQPGQSLTLIATANQGSEATYESGFVIDKFPISRPNLTFSTLTVSNMSPEDSSIYLCSVVRGAAFFGQGTRLTVV.

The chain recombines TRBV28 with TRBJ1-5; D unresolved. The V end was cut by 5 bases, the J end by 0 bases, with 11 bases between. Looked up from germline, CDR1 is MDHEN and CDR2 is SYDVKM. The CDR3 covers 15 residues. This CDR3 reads CASSTGRGSNQPQHF. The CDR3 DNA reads TGTGCCAGCAGTACCGGCCGGGGTAGCAATCAGCCCCAGCATTTT.

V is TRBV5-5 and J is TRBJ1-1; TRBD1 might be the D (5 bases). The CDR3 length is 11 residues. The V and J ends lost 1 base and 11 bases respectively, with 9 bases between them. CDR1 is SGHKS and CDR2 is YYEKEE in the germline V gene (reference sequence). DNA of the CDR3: TGTGCCAGCAGCTTGCAGGGTGTGGCTTTCTTT. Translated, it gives CASSLQGVAFF.

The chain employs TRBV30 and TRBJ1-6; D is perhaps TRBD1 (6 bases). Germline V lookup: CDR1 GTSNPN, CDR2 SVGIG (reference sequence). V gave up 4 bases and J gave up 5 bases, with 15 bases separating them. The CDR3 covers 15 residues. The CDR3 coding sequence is TGTGCCTGGACCCCTCCCGAGGGGGATAATTCACCCCTCCACTTT. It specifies CAWTPPEGDNSPLHF.

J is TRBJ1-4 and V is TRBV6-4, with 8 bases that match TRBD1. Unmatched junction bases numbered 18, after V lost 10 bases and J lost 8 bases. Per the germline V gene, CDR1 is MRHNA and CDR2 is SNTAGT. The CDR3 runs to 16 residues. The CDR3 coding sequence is TGTGCCAACATCCAGGGCGAACAGGGGGGCAGGGAAAAACTGTTTTTT. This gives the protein CANIQGEQGGREKLFF.

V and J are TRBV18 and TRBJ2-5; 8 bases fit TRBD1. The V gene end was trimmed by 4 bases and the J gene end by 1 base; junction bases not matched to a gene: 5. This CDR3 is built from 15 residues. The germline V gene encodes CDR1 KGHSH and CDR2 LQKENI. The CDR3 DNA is TGTGCCAGCTCACGAACAGGGGGTGGCCAAGAGACCCAGTACTTC. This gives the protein CASSRTGGGQETQYF.

CDR3 protein: CASSGVSSGANVLTF. The CDR3 DNA is TGTGCCAGCAGCGGGGTTTCTTCTGGGGCCAACGTCCTGACTTTC. V is TRBV6-1 and J is TRBJ2-6; D is perhaps TRBD2 (5 bases). The CDR3 is made up of 15 amino acids. Trimming removed 6 bases at V and 1 base at J, with 10 bases between. Germline loops: CDR1 MNHNS, CDR2 SASEGT.

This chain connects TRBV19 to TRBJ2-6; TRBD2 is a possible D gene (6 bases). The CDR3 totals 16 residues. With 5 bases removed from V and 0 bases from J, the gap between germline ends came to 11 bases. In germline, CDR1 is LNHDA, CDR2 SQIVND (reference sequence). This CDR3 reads CASSRGGNSGANVLTF. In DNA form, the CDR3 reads TGTGCCAGTAGTCGAGGAGGGAACTCTGGGGCCAACGTCCTGACTTTC.

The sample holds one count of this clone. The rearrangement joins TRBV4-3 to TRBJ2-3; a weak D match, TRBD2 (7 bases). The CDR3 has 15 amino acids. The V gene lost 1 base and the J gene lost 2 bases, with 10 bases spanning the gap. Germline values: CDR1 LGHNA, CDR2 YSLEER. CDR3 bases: TGCGCCAGCAGCCAAGCGGGGGGCATCACAGATACGCAGTATTTT. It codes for CASSQAGGITDTQYF.

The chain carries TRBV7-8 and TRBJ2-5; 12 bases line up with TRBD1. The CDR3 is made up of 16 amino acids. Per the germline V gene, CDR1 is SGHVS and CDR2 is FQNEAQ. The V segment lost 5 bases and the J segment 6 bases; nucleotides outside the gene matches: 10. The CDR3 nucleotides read TGTGCCAGCAGCCCGGCCGGGACAGGGGGCGTCAAGACCCAGTACTTC. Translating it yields CASSPAGTGGVKTQYF.

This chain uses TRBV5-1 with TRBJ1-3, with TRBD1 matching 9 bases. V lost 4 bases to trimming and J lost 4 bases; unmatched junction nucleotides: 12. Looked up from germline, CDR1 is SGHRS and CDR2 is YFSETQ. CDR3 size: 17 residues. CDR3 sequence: CASSQTTGTGRGNTIYF. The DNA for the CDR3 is TGCGCCAGCAGCCAGACAACCGGGACAGGGAGGGGAAACACCATATATTTT.

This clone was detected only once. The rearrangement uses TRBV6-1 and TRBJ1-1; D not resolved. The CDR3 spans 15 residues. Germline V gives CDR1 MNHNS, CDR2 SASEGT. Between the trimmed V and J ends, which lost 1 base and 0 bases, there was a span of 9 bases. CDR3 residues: CASSEVGEVNTEAFF. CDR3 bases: TGTGCCAGCAGTGAAGTTGGGGAGGTGAACACTGAAGCTTTCTTT.

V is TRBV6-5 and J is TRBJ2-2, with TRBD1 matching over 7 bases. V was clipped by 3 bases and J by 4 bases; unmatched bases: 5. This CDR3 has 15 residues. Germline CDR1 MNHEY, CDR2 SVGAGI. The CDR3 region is CASSYGRGSTGELFF. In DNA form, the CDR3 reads TGTGCCAGCAGTTATGGCAGGGGGAGCACCGGGGAGCTGTTTTTT.

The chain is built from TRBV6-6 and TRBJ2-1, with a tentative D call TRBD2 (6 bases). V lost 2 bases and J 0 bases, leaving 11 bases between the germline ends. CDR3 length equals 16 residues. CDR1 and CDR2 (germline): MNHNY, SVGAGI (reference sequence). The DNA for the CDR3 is TGTGCCAGCAGTTACCCGGACGGGAGCTCCTACAATGAGCAGTTCTTC. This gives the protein CASSYPDGSSYNEQFF.

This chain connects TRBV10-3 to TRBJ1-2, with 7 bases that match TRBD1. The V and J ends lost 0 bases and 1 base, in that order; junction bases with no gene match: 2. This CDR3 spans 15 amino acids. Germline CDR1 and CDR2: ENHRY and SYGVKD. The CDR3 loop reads CAISESAGGNYGYTF. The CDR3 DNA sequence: TGTGCCATCAGTGAGTCGGCAGGGGGTAACTATGGCTACACCTTC.

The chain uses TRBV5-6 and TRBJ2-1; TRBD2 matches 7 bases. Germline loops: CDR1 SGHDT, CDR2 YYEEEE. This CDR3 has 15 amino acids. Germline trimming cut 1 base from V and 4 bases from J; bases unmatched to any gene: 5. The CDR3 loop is CASSLKLAMYNEQFF. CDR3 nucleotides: TGTGCCAGCAGCTTGAAACTAGCGATGTACAATGAGCAGTTCTTC.

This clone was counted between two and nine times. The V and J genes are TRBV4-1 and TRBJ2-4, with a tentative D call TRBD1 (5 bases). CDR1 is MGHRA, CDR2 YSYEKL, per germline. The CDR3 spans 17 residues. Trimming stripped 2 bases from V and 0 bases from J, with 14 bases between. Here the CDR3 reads CASSQFPTGEAKNIQYF. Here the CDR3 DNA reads TGCGCCAGCAGCCAATTTCCCACAGGAGAAGCCAAAAACATTCAGTACTTC.

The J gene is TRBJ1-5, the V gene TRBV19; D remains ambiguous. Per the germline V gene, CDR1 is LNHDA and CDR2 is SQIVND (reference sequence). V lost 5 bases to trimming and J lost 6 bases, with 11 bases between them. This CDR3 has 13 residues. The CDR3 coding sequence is TGTGCCAGTAGTTTTAGGTCGGGTCAGCCCCAGCATTTT. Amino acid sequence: CASSFRSGQPQHF.

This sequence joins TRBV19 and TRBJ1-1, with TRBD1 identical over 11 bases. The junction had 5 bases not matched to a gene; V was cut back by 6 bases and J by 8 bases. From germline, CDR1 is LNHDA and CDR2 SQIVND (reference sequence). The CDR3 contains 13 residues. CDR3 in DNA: TGTGCCAGTAGCCCGGGACAGGGGGTAGAAGCTTTCTTT. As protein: CASSPGQGVEAFF.

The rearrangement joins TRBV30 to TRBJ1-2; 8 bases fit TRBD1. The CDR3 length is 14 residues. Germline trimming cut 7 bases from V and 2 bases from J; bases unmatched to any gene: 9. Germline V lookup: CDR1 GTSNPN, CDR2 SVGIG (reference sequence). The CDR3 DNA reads TGTGCCTTAAGATTTACAGGGGGAAACTATGGCTACACCTTC. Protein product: CALRFTGGNYGYTF.

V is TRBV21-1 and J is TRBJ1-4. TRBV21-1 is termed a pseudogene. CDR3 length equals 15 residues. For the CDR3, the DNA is TGTGCCAGATTTTACGAAGGGGGGCCGGGGGGAAAACTGTTTTTT. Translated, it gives CARFYEGGPGGKLFF.

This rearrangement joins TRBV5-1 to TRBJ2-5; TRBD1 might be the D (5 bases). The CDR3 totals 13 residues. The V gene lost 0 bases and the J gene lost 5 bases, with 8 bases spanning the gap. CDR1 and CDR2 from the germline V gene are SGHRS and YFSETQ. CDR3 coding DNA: TGCGCCAGCAGCTTGGGAAACAGGGAGACCCAGTACTTC. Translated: CASSLGNRETQYF.

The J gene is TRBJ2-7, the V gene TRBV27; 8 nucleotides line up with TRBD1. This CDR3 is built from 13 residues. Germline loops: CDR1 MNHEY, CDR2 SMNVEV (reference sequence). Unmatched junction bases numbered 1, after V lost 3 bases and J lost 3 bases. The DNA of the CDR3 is TGTGCCAGCAGTTTCGGACAGGGCTACGAGCAGTACTTC. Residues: CASSFGQGYEQYF.